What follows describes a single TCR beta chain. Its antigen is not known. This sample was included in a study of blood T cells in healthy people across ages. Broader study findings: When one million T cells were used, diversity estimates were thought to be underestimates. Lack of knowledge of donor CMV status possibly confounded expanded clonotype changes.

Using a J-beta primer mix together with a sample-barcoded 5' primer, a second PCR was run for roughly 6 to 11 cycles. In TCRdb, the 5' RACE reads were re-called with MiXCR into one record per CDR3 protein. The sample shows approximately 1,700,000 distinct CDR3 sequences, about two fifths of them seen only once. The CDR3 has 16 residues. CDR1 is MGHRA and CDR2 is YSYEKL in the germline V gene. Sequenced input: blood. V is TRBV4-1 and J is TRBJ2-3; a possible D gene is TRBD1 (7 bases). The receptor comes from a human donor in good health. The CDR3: CAAGGGPVGRTDTQYF. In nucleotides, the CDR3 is TGCGCAGCAGGAGGGGGCCCAGTGGGTCGAACAGATACGCAGTATTTT.